What follows are 22 T cell receptor beta chains derived from one specimen sequenced in a study of blood T cells in healthy people across ages. For the second PCR, which ran for about 7 to 11 cycles, a sample-barcoded 5' primer and a J-beta primer mix were used. One entry per CDR3 protein results from TCRdb running MiXCR on the 5' RACE reads. The repertoire holds about 1.5 million distinct CDR3 sequences, with roughly 45% as singletons. The specimen was blood. These receptors were taken from a woman aged 18-29 years in good health.

The count of this clonotype is one. J is TRBJ2-2 and V is TRBV6-4; 10 bases are shared with TRBD2. This CDR3 has 16 residues. Germline V gene sequence: CDR1 MRHNA, CDR2 SNTAGT. V shed 7 bases and J 5 bases; nucleotides not matched to a gene: 10. CDR3 sequence (DNA): TGTGCCAGCAAATCGGGACTAGCGACAGGGACCGGGGAGCTGTTTTTT. As protein: CASKSGLATGTGELFF.

This clonotype was counted a few times. V is TRBV28 and J is TRBJ2-3, with 7 bases identical to TRBD2. CDR1 is MDHEN, CDR2 SYDVKM, per germline. The CDR3 extends over 16 amino acids. J was trimmed by 2 bases and V by 5 bases; bases with no gene match: 10. Here the CDR3 reads CASSGTSGGYTDTQYF. The CDR3 bases are TGTGCCAGCAGTGGGACCTCCGGGGGGTACACAGATACGCAGTATTTT. The full variable domain, rest sourced from reference TRBV28 and TRBJ2-3, is DVKVTQSSRYLVKRTGEKVFLECVQDMDHENMFWYRQDPGLGLRLIYFSYDVKMKEKGDIPEGYSVSREKKERFSLILESASTNQTSMYLCASSGTSGGYTDTQYFGPGTRLTVL.

The V gene is TRBV12-3 or TRBV12-4, the J gene TRBJ1-4, with 7 bases fitting TRBD1. J lost 7 bases, V lost 5 bases, and 7 bases had no gene match. The CDR3 consists of 14 residues. The CDR3 loop reads CASSPSRDSEKLFF. In nucleotides, the CDR3 is TGTGCCAGCAGTCCCTCCCGGGACAGTGAAAAACTGTTTTTT.

This clonotype was counted between two and nine times. The V call is TRBV10-3, the J call TRBJ2-1; D may correspond to TRBD1 or TRBD2 (5 bases each). The germline gives CDR1 ENHRY, CDR2 SYGVKD. The CDR3 runs to 17 residues. Trimming shortened V by 0 bases and J by 4 bases, and 16 bases separated the two germline ends. CDR3 residues: CAISESGTREFYNEQFF. DNA of the CDR3: TGTGCCATCAGTGAGTCAGGGACGCGAGAATTTTACAATGAGCAGTTCTTC.

The chain joins TRBV5-1 to TRBJ1-2, with a possible D match to TRBD1 (5 bases). The germline V and J ends were trimmed by 3 bases and 0 bases, with 15 bases remaining between them. CDR3 length: 16 amino acids. Germline lookup yields CDR1 SGHRS and CDR2 YFSETQ. CDR3: CASSSGGIAANYGYTF. CDR3 nucleotides: TGCGCCAGCAGCTCGGGGGGGATAGCAGCTAACTATGGCTACACCTTC.

This clonotype was detected a few times. The chain is built from TRBV20-1 and TRBJ2-1, with 15 bases matching TRBD2. The CDR3 runs 16 residues. CDR1 and CDR2 from the germline V gene are DFQATT and SNEGSKA (reference sequence). V trimming: 4 bases; J trimming: 5 bases; junction bases outside the gene matches: 6. The CDR3 coding sequence is TGCAGTGCTACCGGGACTAGCGGGGGGTCTAACAATGAGCAGTTCTTC. Translated, it gives CSATGTSGGSNNEQFF.

This clonotype turned up a few times. The rearrangement uses TRBV3-1 and TRBJ2-3; 12 bases match TRBD2. Germline V gene sequence: CDR1 LGHDT, CDR2 YNNKEL (reference sequence). With 9 bases clipped from V and 4 bases from J, the junction kept 5 bases outside the gene matches. The length of the CDR3 is 14 residues. The CDR3 DNA is TGTGCCAGTGGCGGACTAGCGGGGCCAGATACGCAGTATTTT. It is translated as CASGGLAGPDTQYF.

This clonotype was detected a few times. The chain has TRBV7-6 and TRBJ1-1; tentatively, D is TRBD1 (6 bases). This CDR3 is 15 amino acids long. V was trimmed by 2 bases and J by 0 bases, leaving 10 bases between them. Germline V lookup: CDR1 SGHVS, CDR2 FNYEAQ. CDR3 in amino acids: CASSLQGLVNTEAFF. The CDR3 region has the DNA TGTGCCAGCAGCTTACAGGGGTTGGTGAACACTGAAGCTTTCTTT.

This clonotype was recorded once. This chain connects TRBV7-9 to TRBJ1-4; 7 bases map to TRBD1. The junction had 16 bases not matched to a gene; V was cut back by 4 bases and J by 8 bases. The germline gives CDR1 SEHNR, CDR2 FQNEAQ (reference sequence). This CDR3 is built from 17 residues. This chain's CDR3 is CASSSRHPGQYWEKLFF. The CDR3 bases are TGTGCCAGCAGCTCCCGGCACCCGGGACAGTATTGGGAAAAACTGTTTTTT.

This clonotype occurred a few times. The chain has TRBV28 and TRBJ2-5, with 8 bases lining up with TRBD2. The J call is in doubt because the DNA end fits TRBJ2-7 better. Germline CDR1 and CDR2: MDHEN and SYDVKM. The CDR3 has 15 amino acids. The CDR3 region has the DNA TGTGCCAGCAGTTTAGATCTGGCGGGGGGTTACGAGCAGTACTTC. This encodes CASSLDLAGGYEQYF.

This clonotype was counted only a few times. The chain combines TRBV3-1 with TRBJ2-1; TRBD2 matches 10 bases. The CDR3 has 17 residues. Germline lookup yields CDR1 LGHDT and CDR2 YNNKEL (reference sequence). Trimming cost V 7 bases and J 4 bases; bases outside gene matches: 13. CDR3 coding DNA: TGTGCCAGCATTCCAACCCCCGCTAGCGGGGGATACAATGAGCAGTTCTTC. It translates to CASIPTPASGGYNEQFF.

In this sample, this clonotype turned up once. J is TRBJ2-3 and V is TRBV7-9; 9 bases align to TRBD1. Germline V gene lookup returns CDR1 SEHNR and CDR2 FQNEAQ (reference sequence). V gave up 5 bases and J gave up 4 bases; unmatched junction bases: 10. The CDR3 has 16 residues. The CDR3 reads CASSIRGGQGSDTQYF. In DNA form, the CDR3 reads TGTGCCAGCAGCATTAGGGGGGGACAGGGATCAGATACGCAGTATTTT.

J is TRBJ2-7 and V is TRBV7-2; D possibly uses TRBD1 or TRBD2 (6 bases each). Germline V gene sequence: CDR1 SGHTA, CDR2 FQGNSA. The CDR3 has 14 residues. Trimming removed 3 bases from V and 7 bases from J, with 16 bases in between. CDR3 sequence (DNA): TGTGCCAGCAGCTTGTCGGGGGCCTACGAAGAGCAGTACTTC. Translated: CASSLSGAYEEQYF.

With regard to this clonotype: A read error may explain this, as a much larger clone is one base away. The chain combines TRBV20-1 with TRBJ1-1; TRBD1 might be the D (5 bases). Germline loops: CDR1 DFQATT, CDR2 SNEGSKA (reference sequence). The CDR3 contains 13 residues. V was pared by 8 bases and J by 0 bases, with 13 bases between. CDR3 sequence (DNA): TGCAGTTCTACGCGACAGATGAACACTGAAGCTTTCTTT. Protein product: CSSTRQMNTEAFF.

This clonotype was seen only a few times. The chain couples TRBV4-2 to TRBJ2-3, with 11 bases lining up with TRBD2. Germline V gives CDR1 LGHNA, CDR2 YNFKEQ. This CDR3 region has 16 residues. The trim removed 4 bases at V and 3 bases at J, leaving 6 bases unmatched. CDR3 DNA: TGTGCCAGCAGCCGCTCACTAGCGGGGGAGACAGATACGCAGTATTTT. Encoded protein: CASSRSLAGETDTQYF.

This chain links TRBV18 with TRBJ2-1; 10 bases agree with TRBD2. This CDR3 region has 18 residues. V shed 4 bases, J shed 0 bases, and the junction held 9 bases outside the gene matches. Germline V gene sequence: CDR1 KGHSH, CDR2 LQKENI. DNA of the CDR3: TGTGCCAGCTCACTGAGACTAGCGGGCACGAGCTCCTACAATGAGCAGTTCTTC. It translates to CASSLRLAGTSSYNEQFF.

This clonotype came up a few times. This chain uses TRBV29-1 with TRBJ2-7; D remains unclear. CDR3 size: 10 residues. Trimming shortened V by 6 bases and J by 3 bases, and 6 bases separated the two germline ends. Germline V gene lookup returns CDR1 SQVTM and CDR2 ANQGSEA. The CDR3 is CSVGNYEQYF. The CDR3 region has the DNA TGCAGCGTGGGTAACTACGAGCAGTACTTC.

This clonotype has just a few counts. V is TRBV25-1 and J is TRBJ1-5; a possible D gene is TRBD1 (5 bases). CDR1 MGHDK and CDR2 SYGVNS come from the germline V gene. Deletions cut 2 bases from V and 6 bases from J, with 8 bases between. The CDR3 has 13 residues. For the CDR3, the DNA is TGTGCCAGCAGTGAAGGGGGGATTCAGCCCCAGCATTTT. Protein product: CASSEGGIQPQHF.

This clonotype was detected ten times or more. The V call is TRBV18, the J call TRBJ2-5; D is undetermined. Trimming stripped 6 bases from V and 2 bases from J, with 10 bases between. The CDR3 contains 13 residues. Germline V gene lookup returns CDR1 KGHSH and CDR2 LQKENI. Here the CDR3 reads CASSGGFQETQYF. The CDR3 bases are TGTGCCAGCTCGGGCGGATTTCAAGAGACCCAGTACTTC.

CDR3 DNA: TGTGCCACCAGTGACTCCGGGACAGGCATGAACACTGAAGCTTTCTTT. It encodes CATSDSGTGMNTEAFF. The V and J genes are TRBV24-1 and TRBJ1-1; the match to TRBD1 covers 8 bases. Germline V lookup: CDR1 KGHDR, CDR2 SFDVKD. V trimming: 4 bases; J trimming: 0 bases; junction bases outside the gene matches: 6. The CDR3 length is 16 residues.

The chain couples TRBV4-1 to TRBJ2-5; the D gene is possibly TRBD2 (6 bases). The CDR3 spans 16 residues. Trimming stripped 1 base from V and 5 bases from J, with 17 bases between. Germline V gene data show CDR1 as MGHRA and CDR2 as YSYEKL. The CDR3 DNA is TGCGCCAGCAGCCAAGTGGGTAGCGGAGAGTGGGAGACCCAGTACTTC. Translated: CASSQVGSGEWETQYF.

The chain uses TRBV20-1 and TRBJ1-1; 9 nucleotides agree with TRBD1. The CDR3 sequence is 15 residues long. Per the germline V gene, CDR1 is DFQATT and CDR2 is SNEGSKA (reference sequence). With 6 bases clipped from V and 0 bases from J, the junction kept 8 bases outside the gene matches. The CDR3 protein is CSAAYRGRLNTEAFF. CDR3 coding DNA: TGCAGTGCCGCTTACAGGGGGCGTCTGAACACTGAAGCTTTCTTT.